This paragraph reports one T cell receptor beta chain. Primed by a sample-barcoded 5' primer and a J-beta primer mix, a second PCR proceeded for about 6 to 12 cycles. TCRdb re-called the 5' RACE reads with MiXCR, one entry per CDR3 protein. This repertoire shows about 1.5 million distinct CDR3 sequences, approximately 43% found once; its top ten account for around 4%. These data are taken from a study of blood T cells in healthy people across ages. The CDR3 is 17 residues long. Trimming took off 4 bases at V and 1 base at J, with 19 bases between the two ends. CDR1 is SEHNR, CDR2 FQNEAQ, per germline (reference sequence).

The clonotype comes from a young woman in good health. The chain employs TRBV7-9 and TRBJ1-1, with a weak D call TRBD1 (6 bases). Input material: blood. The CDR3 DNA follows: TGTGCCAGCAGCTCCCCGCCCCAACAGGGCTGGAACACTGAAGCTTTCTTT. This encodes CASSSPPQQGWNTEAFF.